Each of the 16 T cell receptor beta chains below was sequenced from the same sample in a study of control samples from healthy donors and cancer patients. Assay used: immunoSEQ multiplex PCR; TCRdb lists only in-frame clones, some missing. The repertoire holds about 170,000 clones, with roughly 91% as singletons. The sample comprised blood. The receptor set was obtained from a woman between 25 and 40 years old in good health.

The gene calls are TRBV19 and TRBJ2-2, with D tentatively TRBD1 (5 bases). V was pared by 7 bases and J by 1 base, with 13 bases between. This CDR3 contains 15 residues. The germline CDR1 and CDR2 sequences are LNHDA and SQIVND (reference sequence). CDR3 DNA: TGTGCCAGTACGGCAGGGCTCCTGAACACCGGGGAGCTGTTTTTT. As protein: CASTAGLLNTGELFF.

V gene TRBV18 combines with J gene TRBJ2-4; a possible D gene is TRBD1 (5 bases). Germline CDR1 KGHSH, CDR2 LQKENI. Trimming removed 0 bases from V and 0 bases from J, with 9 bases in between. CDR3 length: 16 residues. The CDR3 DNA is TGTGCCAGCTCACCACCGTCAGGGTTAGCCAAAAACATTCAGTACTTC. This encodes CASSPPSGLAKNIQYF.

This clone is a singleton in its sample. The gene calls are TRBV30 and TRBJ1-2; the D is unclear. With 1 base removed from V and 2 bases from J, the gap between germline ends came to 2 bases. CDR1 GTSNPN and CDR2 SVGIG come from the germline V gene (reference sequence). This CDR3 comprises 11 residues. Here the CDR3 reads CAWSANYGYTF. DNA for the CDR3: TGTGCCTGGAGTGCGAACTATGGCTACACCTTC.

On this clone itself: Different DNA sequences within this sample yield the same CDR3. The rearrangement uses TRBV7-3 and TRBJ1-6; the match to TRBD1 covers 7 bases. The length of the CDR3 is 13 residues. After removal of 2 bases from V and 10 bases from J, the junction contained 2 bases not matched to a gene. Germline V gene data show CDR1 as SGHTA and CDR2 as FQGTGA. CDR3 nucleotide sequence: TGTGCCAGCAGCTTAGACAGGGACTCACCCCTCCACTTT. It encodes CASSLDRDSPLHF. Combining the CDR3 with reference TRBV7-3 and TRBJ1-6 gives the whole variable domain GAGVSQTPSNKVTEKGKYVELRCDPISGHTALYWYRQSLGQGPEFLIYFQGTGAADDSGLPNDRFFAVRPEGSVSTLKIQRTERGDSAVYLCASSLDRDSPLHFGNGTRLTVT.

The chain joins TRBV3-1 (or the pseudogene TRBV3-2) to TRBJ2-1; 11 nucleotides line up with TRBD2. The length of the CDR3 is 15 residues. Germline V gives CDR1 LGHDT, CDR2 YNNKEL (reference sequence). V lost 4 bases to trimming and J lost 6 bases; unmatched junction nucleotides: 5. The CDR3 nucleotides are TGTGCCAGCAGCCTAGCGGGGGGGCGTGGCAATGAGCAGTTCTTC. Protein sequence: CASSLAGGRGNEQFF.

The chain is built from TRBV29-1 and TRBJ1-4; 8 nucleotides agree with TRBD1. Germline V gene data show CDR1 as SQVTM and CDR2 as ANQGSEA. The CDR3 has 12 amino acids. V dropped 4 bases and J dropped 8; count of bases not matched to a gene: 3. In DNA, the CDR3 is TGCAGCGTTGGGGACAGGTACGAAAAACTGTTTTTT. Its translation is CSVGDRYEKLFF.

Remarks on this clone: The sample contains more than one DNA sequence encoding this CDR3. The chain is built from TRBV6-5 and TRBJ1-6; D is uncertain. V was clipped by 0 bases and J by 7 bases, with 4 bases between them. CDR1 is MNHEY and CDR2 is SVGAGI in the germline V gene. CDR3 length: 13 residues. The DNA of the CDR3 is TGTGCCAGCAGTTACTCCCTGAATTCACCCCTCCACTTT. This sequence encodes CASSYSLNSPLHF.

This clone has a single count. V and J are TRBV28 and TRBJ1-2, with 9 positions matching TRBD1. Unmatched junction bases numbered 6, after V lost 3 bases and J lost 7 bases. The CDR3 length is 14 residues. Germline CDR1 reads MDHEN; CDR2 reads SYDVKM. The CDR3 DNA sequence: TGTGCCAGCAGTTTGCAGGACAGGGGAGGTGGCTACACCTTC. Translated, it gives CASSLQDRGGGYTF.

Notes on this clone: The junction and the germline gene differ at one end; a read error may be behind it. The J gene is TRBJ2-6, the V gene TRBV5-1; perhaps TRBD1 as D (5 bases). The CDR3 runs 17 residues. Looked up from germline, CDR1 is SGHRS and CDR2 is YFSETQ. For the CDR3, the DNA is TGCGCCAGCAGCCCTTTCCTGACGGCCTCTGGGGCCGACGTCCTGACTTTC. Its translation: CASSPFLTASGADVLTF.

The rearrangement links TRBV21-1 to TRBJ2-7. TRBV21-1 is a listed pseudogene. The CDR3 runs 14 residues. The DNA of the CDR3 is TGTGCCAGCAGCAGTTTCGGGGGCGTCTACGAGCAGTACTTC. This codes for CASSSFGGVYEQYF.

A word on this clone: Other DNA sequences in the sample encode the same CDR3. The rearrangement uses TRBV9 and TRBJ2-1; D is unclear. The CDR3 is made up of 13 amino acids. V was shortened by 3 bases and J by 3 bases, with 7 bases between the two germline ends. From germline, CDR1 is SGDLS and CDR2 YYNGEE. CDR3 coding DNA: TGTGCCAGCAGCGATAGCAGCTACAATGAGCAGTTCTTC. The encoded protein is CASSDSSYNEQFF.

The gene calls are TRBV27 and TRBJ1-5; 7 positions agree with TRBD1. Losses at the gene ends were 6 bases for V and 2 bases for J; bases not matched to a gene: 4. Per germline, CDR1 MNHEY and CDR2 SMNVEV (reference sequence). CDR3 length: 14 residues. In DNA form, the CDR3 reads TGTGCCAGCAGATCTGACAGGGGCAATCAGCCCCAGCATTTT. It is translated as CASRSDRGNQPQHF.

This chain joins TRBV6-6 and TRBJ2-3; TRBD2 agrees at 10 bases. The germline V gene encodes CDR1 MNHNY and CDR2 SVGAGI (reference sequence). V shed 4 bases and J 1 base; nucleotides not matched to a gene: 2. The CDR3 is 15 amino acids. Here the CDR3 reads CASSSGTSGTDTQYF. CDR3 in DNA: TGTGCCAGCAGTTCCGGGACTAGCGGCACAGATACGCAGTATTTT.

J is TRBJ1-4 and V is TRBV11-3, with unresolved D. Germline CDR1 and CDR2: SGHNT and YENEEA. This CDR3 is built from 17 residues. The V gene lost 1 base and the J gene lost 0 bases, with 12 bases spanning the gap. CDR3 in amino acids: CASSLGLLGTTNEKLFF. The CDR3 coding sequence is TGTGCCAGCAGCTTAGGCCTATTGGGCACAACTAATGAAAAACTGTTTTTT.

This clone showed up just a few times. The chain joins TRBV18 to TRBJ1-6, with D possibly being TRBD1 (6 bases). The germline V and J ends were trimmed by 0 bases and 10 bases, with 10 bases remaining between them. CDR1 is KGHSH and CDR2 is LQKENI in the germline V gene. The CDR3 length is 14 residues. The CDR3 DNA reads as TGTGCCAGCTCACCACCGGGGGGGGCATCACCCCTCCACTTT. The encoded protein is CASSPPGGASPLHF.

Only a few counts were recorded for this clone. Other DNA sequences in this sample translate to the same CDR3. The CDR3 nucleotides are TGTGCCAGCAGTCCGGGACTAGCGGGAGGCAATGAGCAGTTCTTC. As protein: CASSPGLAGGNEQFF. The chain links TRBV28 to TRBJ2-1; 15 bases agree with TRBD2. In germline, CDR1 is MDHEN, CDR2 SYDVKM. V lost 5 bases, J lost 6 bases, and 2 bases stayed unmatched. The CDR3 contains 15 residues.